This is a list of T cell receptor beta chains from one sample in a study of T cell therapy after organ transplantation. No antigens are known for them. The assay was immunoSEQ multiplex PCR, and TCRdb's table has in-frame clones only and misses some. In the table there are roughly 15,000 clones, 85% of which are singletons. The sequenced sample was CD8+ T cells from blood, obtained after autologous CMV-specific T cell therapy. The receptor set was obtained from a human patient who had received a solid organ transplant and had CMV disease. Some of the T cells may derive from the graft donor. Both conserved end residues are part of each CDR3. D genes are given only for firm matches. The size field is filled for only some rows; it gives once, few, many or a size class.

D gene: TRBD1; J gene: TRBJ1-5; V gene: TRBV27; clone size: -; CDR3 DNA: TGTGCCAGCAGCATAACAGGGGGCCGACAACCCCAGCATTTT; CDR3 protein: CASSITGGRQPQHF
D gene: TRBD1; J gene: TRBJ2-1; V gene: TRBV7-9; clone size: -; CDR3 DNA: TGTGCCAGCAGCTTAGTTCTAGGGACAGCGGTACCCAATGAGCAGTTCTTC; CDR3 protein: CASSLVLGTAVPNEQFF
D gene: TRBD1; J gene: TRBJ1-2; V gene: TRBV6-5; clone size: -; CDR3 DNA: TGTGCCAGCAGCCTAACCTCCGGACAGGGAGAAGGCTACACCTTC; CDR3 protein: CASSLTSGQGEGYTF
D gene: -; J gene: TRBJ2-2; V gene: TRBV6-5; clone size: -; CDR3 DNA: TGTGCCAGCAGTTACTCGAAAGGTTCCGGGGAGCTGTTTTTT; CDR3 protein: CASSYSKGSGELFF
D gene: -; J gene: TRBJ2-6; V gene: TRBV6-4; clone size: -; CDR3 DNA: TGTGCCAGCAGTGACTCAGGCAGGGCCTCTGGGGCCAACGTCCTGACTTTC; CDR3 protein: CASSDSGRASGANVLTF
D gene: -; J gene: TRBJ2-3; V gene: TRBV7-9; clone size: -; CDR3 DNA: TGTGCCAGCAGCCAGAACAGGGAAGGGGGCACAGATACGCAGTATTTT; CDR3 protein: CASSQNREGGTDTQYF
D gene: -; J gene: TRBJ2-1; V gene: TRBV19; clone size: -; CDR3 DNA: TGTGCCAGTAGTATAGGGGAACTAGAGTTAAATGAGCAGTTCTTC; CDR3 protein: CASSIGELELNEQFF
D gene: -; J gene: TRBJ1-1; V gene: TRBV6-4; clone size: few; CDR3 DNA: TGTGCCAGCAGTGAAGCCTGGAACGCCGGTAACGAAGCTTTCTTT; CDR3 protein: CASSEAWNAGNEAFF
D gene: -; J gene: TRBJ1-2; V gene: TRBV5-4; clone size: -; CDR3 DNA: TGTGCCAGCAGCTTGGAATCCCACAGGGTATCCAACTATGGCTACACCTTC; CDR3 protein: CASSLESHRVSNYGYTF
D gene: -; J gene: TRBJ2-4; V gene: TRBV27; clone size: -; CDR3 DNA: TGTGCCAGCAGTTTATCGGTACTAGCAGTAGCCAAAAACATTCAGTACTTC; CDR3 protein: CASSLSVLAVAKNIQYF
D gene: -; J gene: TRBJ1-1; V gene: TRBV25-1; clone size: few; CDR3 DNA: TGTGCCAGCAGTGCCATGGGGTTAGACACTGAAGCTTTCTTT; CDR3 protein: CASSAMGLDTEAFF
D gene: TRBD2; J gene: TRBJ2-5; V gene: TRBV2; clone size: -; CDR3 DNA: TGTGCCAGCAGCGATGGACTAGCGGGGGCCGAAGATTGGCAAGAGACCCAGTACTTC; CDR3 protein: CASSDGLAGAEDWQETQYF
D gene: -; J gene: TRBJ2-2; V gene: TRBV27; clone size: -; CDR3 DNA: TGTGCCAGCAGATTGGGGACCGGGGAGCTGTTTTTT; CDR3 protein: CASRLGTGELFF
D gene: TRBD2; J gene: TRBJ2-1; V gene: TRBV6-4; clone size: once; CDR3 DNA: TGTGCCAGCAGTGTAGCGGGAGAAAGGAATGAGCAGTTCTTC; CDR3 protein: CASSVAGERNEQFF
D gene: TRBD1; J gene: TRBJ1-6; V gene: TRBV5-4; clone size: few; CDR3 DNA: TGTGCCAGCAGCTGGGACAGGGGAAATTCACCCCTCCACTTT; CDR3 protein: CASSWDRGNSPLHF
D gene: -; J gene: TRBJ1-2; V gene: TRBV7-7; clone size: -; CDR3 DNA: TGTGCCAGCAGCTTCGAGACTTGCCGAAAGACCTATGGCTACACCTTC; CDR3 protein: CASSFETCRKTYGYTF
D gene: TRBD1; J gene: TRBJ2-5; V gene: TRBV5-5; clone size: -; CDR3 DNA: TGTGCCAGCAGCCACAGGACAGGGCGGGGGACCCAGTACTTC; CDR3 protein: CASSHRTGRGTQYF
D gene: -; J gene: TRBJ1-2; V gene: TRBV5-4; clone size: -; CDR3 DNA: TGTGCCAGCAGCCGCCGGGGGAGGATAATCTATGGCTACACCTTC; CDR3 protein: CASSRRGRIIYGYTF
D gene: TRBD2; J gene: TRBJ2-1; V gene: TRBV2; clone size: many; CDR3 DNA: TGTGCCAGCAGCAAAAGCGGGAGTGGGTACAATGAGCAGTTCTTC; CDR3 protein: CASSKSGSGYNEQFF
D gene: -; J gene: TRBJ1-1; V gene: TRBV9; clone size: -; CDR3 DNA: TGTGCCAGCACCTTGGGAGACAGGAACACTGAAGCTTTCTTT; CDR3 protein: CASTLGDRNTEAFF
D gene: -; J gene: TRBJ2-3; V gene: TRBV6-4; clone size: few; CDR3 DNA: TGTGCCAGCAGTGACGACGGGACAACAGATACGCAGTATTTT; CDR3 protein: CASSDDGTTDTQYF
D gene: TRBD1; J gene: TRBJ2-7; V gene: TRBV7-8; clone size: -; CDR3 DNA: TGTGCCAGCAGCCCCCGTCGACAGGGCGGATTCCTCGAGCAGTACTTC; CDR3 protein: CASSPRRQGGFLEQYF